One sample yielded the 26 T cell receptor beta chains listed below, sequenced in a study of shared T cell receptors in the human thymus. Profiled with immunoSEQ multiplex PCR; TCRdb holds only in-frame clones, not every one. This sample carries roughly 410,000 clones, approximately 95% of them seen once, and the ten largest clones take around 0.019%. The source material was thymocytes. These receptors were obtained from a human donor.

This clone was counted a single time. The J gene is TRBJ2-7, the V gene TRBV11-2; 12 positions agree with TRBD2. Per germline, CDR1 SGHAT and CDR2 FQNNGV. The CDR3 sequence is 17 residues long. The J segment lost 6 bases and the V segment lost 4 bases, leaving 13 bases of the junction unmatched. The CDR3 nucleotides are TGTGCCAGCAGCTCCAAGCTCGGACTAGCGGGATCACGCGAGCAGTACTTC. Encoded protein: CASSSKLGLAGSREQYF.

The DNA of the CDR3 is TGTGCCAGCAGCCCAGAATGGGCGGGAGGTCTTTGGGCCGGGGAGCTGTTTTTT. Its protein is CASSPEWAGGLWAGELFF. The rearrangement uses TRBV11-2 and TRBJ2-2, with 8 bases fitting TRBD2. This CDR3 has 18 amino acids. Losses at the gene ends were 5 bases for V and 6 bases for J; bases not matched to a gene: 17. Per germline, CDR1 SGHAT and CDR2 FQNNGV.

The V call is TRBV4-1, the J call TRBJ1-1, with 7 nucleotides matching TRBD1. V dropped 4 bases and J dropped 1; count of bases not matched to a gene: 12. CDR1 is MGHRA and CDR2 is YSYEKL in the germline V gene. The CDR3 has 17 amino acids. CDR3 bases: TGCGCCAGCAGCCCCACAGAGGGAGGACAGGAGAACACTGAAGCTTTCTTT. This codes for CASSPTEGGQENTEAFF.

The V gene is TRBV30, the J gene TRBJ2-7; 7 positions match TRBD1. This CDR3 is built from 12 residues. Unmatched junction bases numbered 8, after V lost 8 bases and J lost 4 bases. Germline V gives CDR1 GTSNPN, CDR2 SVGIG (reference sequence). The DNA of the CDR3 is TGTGCCCGGGGAGACAGGGAATACGAGCAGTACTTC. This translates into CARGDREYEQYF.

The chain couples TRBV7-9 to TRBJ2-4; TRBD2 matches 9 bases. V shed 0 bases and J 0 bases; nucleotides not matched to a gene: 3. The CDR3 is made up of 17 amino acids. Germline CDR1 SEHNR, CDR2 FQNEAQ (reference sequence). CDR3 region: CASSLAKAGGAKNIQYF. The CDR3 DNA reads as TGTGCCAGCAGCTTAGCGAAAGCGGGAGGAGCCAAAAACATTCAGTACTTC.

The genes are TRBV5-4 and TRBJ2-5, with no clear D. Looked up from germline, CDR1 is SGHNT and CDR2 is YYREEE (reference sequence). Trimming pared 4 bases from V and 4 bases from J, leaving 17 bases between. CDR3 length: 15 residues. The chain's CDR3 is CASSPLDRPRETQYF. In DNA form, the CDR3 reads TGTGCCAGCAGCCCCTTAGATCGCCCCAGAGAGACCCAGTACTTC.

V usage is TRBV6-5 and J usage is TRBJ2-7, with TRBD1 identical over 11 bases. Looked up from germline, CDR1 is MNHEY and CDR2 is SVGAGI. The CDR3 consists of 15 residues. J lost 7 bases, V lost 0 bases, and 5 bases had no gene match. DNA for the CDR3: TGTGCCAGCAGTTACTCCCGGACAGGGGGCTTTGAGCAGTACTTC. Its protein product is CASSYSRTGGFEQYF.

This clone was observed once. This chain connects TRBV9 to TRBJ2-3; no clear D. The V and J ends lost 4 bases and 4 bases respectively, with 19 bases between them. From germline, CDR1 is SGDLS and CDR2 YYNGEE. The CDR3 runs 16 residues. The CDR3 nucleotides read TGTGCCAGCAGCCCCACGGACCCCCAAGTGGCAGATACGCAGTATTTT. Its translation: CASSPTDPQVADTQYF.

The chain links TRBV7-9 to TRBJ1-1; D is ambiguous. The CDR3 covers 15 residues. Germline V gives CDR1 SEHNR, CDR2 FQNEAQ (reference sequence). V was clipped by 7 bases and J by 1 base, with 16 bases between them. The CDR3, as DNA: TGTGCCAGCACCCCAATAGAAACCGAGAACACTGAAGCTTTCTTT. It is translated as CASTPIETENTEAFF.

V usage is TRBV27 and J usage is TRBJ2-5; D not certain. There are 16 residues in the CDR3. Trimming removed 2 bases from V and 0 bases from J, with 13 bases in between. Germline V gene lookup returns CDR1 MNHEY and CDR2 SMNVEV (reference sequence). CDR3 bases: TGTGCCAGCAGTTTAGGTTGGCCCCTTGACCAAGAGACCCAGTACTTC. Translating gives CASSLGWPLDQETQYF.

The chain employs TRBV7-2 and TRBJ2-7, with 10 bases aligning to TRBD1. From germline, CDR1 is SGHTA and CDR2 FQGNSA. The CDR3 runs to 17 residues. Trimming removed 1 base from V and 2 bases from J; junction bases left unmatched: 8. This chain's CDR3 is CASSLGIGDRGPYEQYF. The CDR3 DNA reads TGTGCCAGCAGCTTAGGGATTGGGGACAGGGGCCCCTACGAGCAGTACTTC.

The chain couples TRBV6-5 to TRBJ1-2, with 7 bases aligning to TRBD1. Per germline, CDR1 MNHEY and CDR2 SVGAGI. This CDR3 comprises 14 residues. V shed 2 bases and J 4 bases; nucleotides not matched to a gene: 4. The CDR3 reads CASSYVGGLYGYTF. As DNA, the CDR3 is TGTGCCAGCAGTTACGTAGGGGGCCTCTATGGCTACACCTTC.

V gene TRBV19 combines with J gene TRBJ1-5; tentative D call: TRBD1 (6 bases). V was cut by 4 bases and J by 0 bases, with 16 bases left in between. CDR3 length equals 17 residues. In germline, CDR1 is LNHDA, CDR2 SQIVND (reference sequence). The CDR3 loop is CASSTNPGHHSNQPQHF. DNA for the CDR3: TGTGCCAGTAGTACAAACCCGGGACACCATAGCAATCAGCCCCAGCATTTT.

The chain has TRBV27 and TRBJ2-1, with D unresolved. CDR1 MNHEY and CDR2 SMNVEV come from the germline V gene (reference sequence). This CDR3 has 15 residues. V shed 6 bases and J shed 6 bases, with 18 bases lying between them. The CDR3 DNA reads as TGTGCCAGCAGCCTTCTAGGTCATAGATTCAATGAGCAGTTCTTC. It translates to CASSLLGHRFNEQFF.

This clone showed up just once. V is TRBV7-9 and J is TRBJ1-1; D unresolved. The V gene lost 5 bases and the J gene lost 3 bases, with 13 bases spanning the gap. The CDR3 is made up of 14 amino acids. CDR1 is SEHNR and CDR2 is FQNEAQ in the germline V gene (reference sequence). The CDR3 DNA follows: TGTGCCAGCAGCAAAAAGGTGGGAGACACTGAAGCTTTCTTT. It translates to CASSKKVGDTEAFF. Supplemented by reference TRBV7-9 and TRBJ1-1, the full variable domain reads DTGVSQNPRHKITKRGQNVTFRCDPISEHNRLYWYRQTLGQGPEFLTYFQNEAQLEKSRLLSDRFSAERPKGSFSTLEIQRTEQGDSAMYLCASSKKVGDTEAFFGQGTRLTVV.

This rearrangement joins TRBV14 to TRBJ2-7; 9 bases are a match to TRBD1. Germline V gives CDR1 SGHDN, CDR2 FVKESK. The CDR3 runs 15 residues. Trimming cost V 3 bases and J 5 bases; bases outside gene matches: 8. Here the CDR3 DNA reads TGTGCCAGCAGCCAGACCGGGACAGGGCGGAACGAGCAGTACTTC. It translates to CASSQTGTGRNEQYF.

The chain combines TRBV4-1 with TRBJ1-2; perhaps TRBD1 as D (5 bases). V shed 0 bases and J shed 4 bases, with 12 bases lying between them. The CDR3 sequence is 15 residues long. Germline CDR1 and CDR2: MGHRA and YSYEKL. In nucleotides, the CDR3 is TGCGCCAGCAGCCAAGATCTCGTCAGGGCCTATGGCTACACCTTC. Its protein product is CASSQDLVRAYGYTF.

The chain links TRBV18 to TRBJ1-5, with TRBD1 as a possible D gene (6 bases). There are 16 residues in the CDR3. Germline assignment: CDR1 KGHSH and CDR2 LQKENI. Trimming stripped 2 bases from V and 3 bases from J, with 14 bases between. In nucleotides, the CDR3 is TGTGCCAGCTCACCATGTGGACAGCCGATCAATCAGCCCCAGCATTTT. This sequence encodes CASSPCGQPINQPQHF.

The J gene is TRBJ2-1, the V gene TRBV2; possible D gene TRBD1, 5 bases. The CDR3 runs 15 residues. Trimming left V 6 bases short and J 2 bases short, with 14 bases between. Germline V gene sequence: CDR1 SNHLY, CDR2 FYNNEI. As DNA, the CDR3 is TGTGCCAGCAGAACTTGGGGCCCGGCCTACAATGAGCAGTTCTTC. Its protein product is CASRTWGPAYNEQFF.

The genes are TRBV10-2 and TRBJ2-7; TRBD2 agrees at 7 bases. The CDR3 length is 15 residues. J gave up 2 bases and V 4 bases, and 8 bases lay outside the gene matches. Germline V gene data show CDR1 as WSHSY and CDR2 as SAAADI. The chain's CDR3 is CASSAWREFTYEQYF. The CDR3 DNA is TGCGCCAGCAGTGCCTGGCGGGAGTTCACCTACGAGCAGTACTTC.

V usage is TRBV11-3 and J usage is TRBJ2-1; a weak D match, TRBD2 (5 bases). The CDR3 has 18 residues. Germline-derived CDR1 and CDR2 are SGHNT and YENEEA. Trimming pared 4 bases from V and 4 bases from J, leaving 23 bases between. CDR3 amino acids: CASSSGSRDDKLYNEQFF. CDR3 DNA: TGTGCCAGCAGCTCAGGATCTCGGGATGACAAACTGTACAATGAGCAGTTCTTC.

The genes are TRBV10-1 and TRBJ2-4; D unresolved. CDR1 WNHNN and CDR2 SYGVQD come from the germline V gene (reference sequence). This CDR3 has 15 residues. The V end was cut by 5 bases, the J end by 15 bases, with 26 bases between. CDR3 sequence (DNA): TGCGCCAGCAGTAGTGGATCGGGCAGTCCCGTCTCTAGGTACTTC. Protein: CASSSGSGSPVSRYF.

The genes are TRBV27 and TRBJ2-3; no definite D call. The CDR3 length is 11 residues. V gave up 9 bases and J gave up 10 bases, with 14 bases separating them. The germline V gene has CDR1 MNHEY and CDR2 SMNVEV (reference sequence). CDR3 bases: TGTGCCAGTACCTCGGACCGGGCGCAGTATTTT. This encodes CASTSDRAQYF.

The chain is built from TRBV28 and TRBJ2-4; D remains unclear. Germline lookup yields CDR1 MDHEN and CDR2 SYDVKM. CDR3 length equals 15 residues. With 4 bases removed from V and 11 bases from J, the gap between germline ends came to 21 bases. CDR3 nucleotide sequence: TGTGCCAGCAGTTCCCCGATCCGAGAAGGGCGGCTTCAGTACTTC. Translating gives CASSSPIREGRLQYF.

This clone has just a few counts. The chain uses TRBV20-1 and TRBJ1-1; D gene uncertain. The CDR3 has 9 residues. The germline CDR1 and CDR2 sequences are DFQATT and SNEGSKA (reference sequence). V lost 7 bases and J 8 bases, leaving 8 bases between the germline ends. The CDR3 region has the DNA TGCAGTGTATCGGGAGAAGCTTTCTTT. Translation gives CSVSGEAFF.

This clone is a singleton in its sample. The chain carries TRBV14 and TRBJ2-1, with TRBD1 matching over 7 bases. The CDR3 covers 15 residues. CDR1 and CDR2 (germline): SGHDN, FVKESK. V lost 4 bases and J lost 4; bases outside the gene matches: 7. The CDR3 nucleotides read TGTGCCAGCAGCCGAGGGGGACAGTCATACAATGAGCAGTTCTTC. Translating gives CASSRGGQSYNEQFF.